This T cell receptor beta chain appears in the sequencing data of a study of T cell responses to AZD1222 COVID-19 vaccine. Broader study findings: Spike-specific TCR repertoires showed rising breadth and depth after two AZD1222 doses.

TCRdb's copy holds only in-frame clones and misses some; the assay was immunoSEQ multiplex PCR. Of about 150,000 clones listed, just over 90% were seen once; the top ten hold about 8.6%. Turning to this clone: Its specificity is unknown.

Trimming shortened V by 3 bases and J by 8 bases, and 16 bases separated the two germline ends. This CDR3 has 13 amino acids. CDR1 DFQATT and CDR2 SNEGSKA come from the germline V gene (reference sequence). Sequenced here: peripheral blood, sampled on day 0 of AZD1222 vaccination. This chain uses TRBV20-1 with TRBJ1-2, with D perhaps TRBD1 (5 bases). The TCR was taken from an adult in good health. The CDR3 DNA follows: TGCAGTGCTAGTGAAAGGGGATTGCCAGGCTACACCTTC. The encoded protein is CSASERGLPGYTF.